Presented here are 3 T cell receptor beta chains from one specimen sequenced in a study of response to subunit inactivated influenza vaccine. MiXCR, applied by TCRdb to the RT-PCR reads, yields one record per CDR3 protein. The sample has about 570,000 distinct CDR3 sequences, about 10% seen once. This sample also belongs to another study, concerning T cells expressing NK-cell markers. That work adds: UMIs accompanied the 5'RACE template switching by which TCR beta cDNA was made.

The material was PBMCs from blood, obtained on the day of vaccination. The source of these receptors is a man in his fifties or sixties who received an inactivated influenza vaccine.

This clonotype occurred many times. DNA of the CDR3: TGTGCCAGCAGTCGTAGGGGCTCAACTAACTATGGCTACACCTTC. The encoded protein is CASSRRGSTNYGYTF. The J gene is TRBJ1-2, the V gene TRBV6-1, with D maybe TRBD1 (5 bases). Germline lookup yields CDR1 MNHNS and CDR2 SASEGT. The CDR3 covers 15 residues. Between the trimmed V and J ends, which lost 5 bases and 0 bases, there was a span of 13 bases.

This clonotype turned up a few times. The CDR3 bases are TGCGCCAGCAGCTACGGACAGGGGCGCGGACTAGAGACCCAGTACTTC. Protein product: CASSYGQGRGLETQYF. The V call is TRBV4-3, the J call TRBJ2-5; TRBD1 matches 9 bases. The CDR3 length is 16 residues. Germline V gene sequence: CDR1 LGHNA, CDR2 YSLEER. V gave up 5 bases and J gave up 4 bases; unmatched junction bases: 11.

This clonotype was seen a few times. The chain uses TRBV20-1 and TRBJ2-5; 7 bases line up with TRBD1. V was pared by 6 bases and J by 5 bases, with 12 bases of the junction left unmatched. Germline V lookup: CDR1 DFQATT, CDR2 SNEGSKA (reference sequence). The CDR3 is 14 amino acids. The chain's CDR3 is CSADRPDRAETQYF. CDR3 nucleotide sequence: TGCAGTGCCGACCGTCCCGACAGGGCGGAGACCCAGTACTTC.